These 22 T cell receptor beta chains share one sample of origin, sequenced in a study of identical twins. MiXCR, applied by TCRdb to the 5' RACE reads, yields one record per CDR3 protein. The table lists approximately 490,000 distinct CDR3 sequences, more than 20% of them singletons, with 0.45% to 0.5% in the top ten. The same specimen was also included in a second study, on yellow fever vaccine responses in identical twins.

The source material was CD4+ T cells sorted from blood. These receptors originate from a woman aged 18-35 years in good health.

The chain carries TRBV12-3 or TRBV12-4 and TRBJ2-2; D perhaps matches TRBD1 (5 bases). The CDR3 contains 13 residues. V was clipped by 8 bases and J by 2 bases, with 9 bases between them. CDR3 region: CASLRDNTGELFF. The CDR3 nucleotides read TGTGCCAGCCTCAGGGATAACACCGGGGAGCTGTTTTTT.

The chain joins TRBV12-3 or TRBV12-4 to TRBJ2-6, with a possible D match to TRBD2 (6 bases). The CDR3 sequence is 17 residues long. The V and J ends lost 5 bases and 2 bases respectively, with 16 bases between them. The CDR3 loop reads CASSNMRLVAGANVLTF. Written as DNA, the CDR3 is TGTGCCAGCAGTAACATGCGACTAGTGGCTGGGGCCAACGTCCTGACTTTC.

There are a few counts of this clonotype. The CDR3 nucleotides read TGCAGTGTCATGGCTGGCGCGCTCTATGGCTACACCTTC. Residues: CSVMAGALYGYTF. The chain employs TRBV29-1 and TRBJ1-2; unclear D gene. This CDR3 region has 13 residues. Looked up from germline, CDR1 is SQVTM and CDR2 is ANQGSEA.

The rearrangement links TRBV20-1 to TRBJ2-2, with D possibly called TRBD1 or TRBD2 (5 bases each). The CDR3 totals 15 residues. The V end lost 6 bases, the J end lost 6 bases, and 20 bases lay between the germline ends. CDR1 and CDR2 from the germline V gene are DFQATT and SNEGSKA (reference sequence). The CDR3 DNA reads TGCAGTGCCCCCGGAATAACTAGGGGCGCCGGGGAGCTGTTTTTT. The encoded protein is CSAPGITRGAGELFF.

The CDR3 sequence: CASSSGPNSGNTIYF. The CDR3 DNA sequence: TGCGCCAGCAGCTCGGGACCGAACTCTGGAAACACCATATATTTT. The gene calls are TRBV5-1 and TRBJ1-3; D is possibly TRBD1 (5 bases). CDR1 and CDR2 from the germline V gene are SGHRS and YFSETQ. This CDR3 spans 15 amino acids. The germline V and J ends were trimmed by 3 bases and 0 bases, with 10 bases remaining between them.

The chain is built from TRBV9 and TRBJ1-2, with D maybe TRBD1 (6 bases). Germline lookup yields CDR1 SGDLS and CDR2 YYNGEE. The CDR3 totals 14 residues. The germline V and J ends were trimmed by 3 bases and 2 bases, with 11 bases remaining between them. CDR3 loop: CASSAGQPNYGYTF. CDR3 DNA: TGTGCCAGCAGCGCCGGACAGCCCAACTATGGCTACACCTTC.

There are a few counts of this clonotype. The chain links TRBV11-2 to TRBJ2-7, with 10 bases matching TRBD1. CDR1 and CDR2 from the germline V gene are SGHAT and FQNNGV. The CDR3 has 17 amino acids. With V trimmed by 4 bases and J by 2 bases, 11 bases remained unmatched. CDR3 DNA sequence: TGTGCCAGCAGCTGGAGTGGGCCCGGGACAGGGGCCTACGAGCAGTACGTC. Translating gives CASSWSGPGTGAYEQYV.

The J gene is TRBJ2-2, the V gene TRBV5-1, with 12 positions matching TRBD2. The V segment lost 3 bases and the J segment 7 bases; nucleotides outside the gene matches: 10. The germline CDR1 and CDR2 sequences are SGHRS and YFSETQ. The CDR3 is 17 residues long. CDR3 DNA: TGCGCCAGCAGCTGGAATGTACTAGCGGGAGGCCACGGGGAGCTGTTTTTT. Amino acids: CASSWNVLAGGHGELFF.

This sequence joins TRBV3-1 and TRBJ2-7, with D possibly being TRBD1 (5 bases). Looked up from germline, CDR1 is LGHDT and CDR2 is YNNKEL (reference sequence). Trimming removed 4 bases at V and 6 bases at J, with 19 bases between. The CDR3 runs to 15 residues. The CDR3 DNA reads TGTGCCAGCAGCCCCCAGGGAAGTTCGGATCCCGAGCAGTACTTC. This sequence encodes CASSPQGSSDPEQYF.

This sequence joins TRBV11-2 and TRBJ2-1; TRBD2 matches at 11 bases. V dropped 5 bases and J dropped 6; count of bases not matched to a gene: 15. Germline CDR1 is SGHAT and CDR2 is FQNNGV. The CDR3 is made up of 18 amino acids. The CDR3 loop reads CASSARLAGSGKGNEQFF. In nucleotides, the CDR3 is TGTGCCAGCAGCGCCAGACTAGCGGGGTCCGGAAAGGGCAATGAGCAGTTCTTC.

This clonotype was counted only a few times. The chain is built from TRBV5-1 and TRBJ2-1; D might be TRBD2 (7 bases). V was cut by 1 base and J by 5 bases, with 13 bases left in between. Germline V gene sequence: CDR1 SGHRS, CDR2 YFSETQ. The CDR3 covers 15 residues. For the CDR3, the DNA is TGCGCCAGCAGCTTGATCGCGGGGGCAAACAATGAGCAGTTCTTC. Residues: CASSLIAGANNEQFF. The whole variable domain, remainder taken from reference TRBV5-1 and TRBJ2-1, is KAGVTQTPRYLIKTRGQQVTLSCSPISGHRSVSWYQQTPGQGLQFLFEYFSETQRNKGNFPGRFSGRQFSNSRSEMNVSTLELGDSALYLCASSLIAGANNEQFFGPGTRLTVL.

The genes are TRBV5-1 and TRBJ2-3; 14 nucleotides match TRBD2. V lost 2 bases and J lost 1; bases outside the gene matches: 12. This CDR3 is 20 amino acids long. Germline lookup yields CDR1 SGHRS and CDR2 YFSETQ. The CDR3 spells CASSFMNDGLAGGRTDTQYF. Here the CDR3 DNA reads TGCGCCAGCAGCTTCATGAATGACGGACTAGCGGGAGGACGCACAGATACGCAGTATTTT.

In this sample, this clonotype turned up once. The J gene is TRBJ2-7, the V gene TRBV28, with 7 bases lining up with TRBD2. From germline, CDR1 is MDHEN and CDR2 SYDVKM. The CDR3 consists of 13 residues. Germline trimming cut 5 bases from V and 4 bases from J; bases unmatched to any gene: 5. CDR3 sequence reads: CASSTGGIYEQYF. The CDR3 DNA is TGTGCCAGCAGTACGGGAGGAATTTACGAGCAGTACTTC.

V gene TRBV9 combines with J gene TRBJ1-4; 9 nucleotides agree with TRBD1. The V and J ends lost 0 bases and 4 bases, in that order; junction bases with no gene match: 4. The CDR3 length is 16 residues. CDR1 is SGDLS and CDR2 is YYNGEE in the germline V gene. The CDR3 protein is CASSVGVTGGNEKLFF. CDR3 nucleotide sequence: TGTGCCAGCAGCGTAGGGGTGACAGGGGGTAATGAAAAACTGTTTTTT.

The chain carries TRBV6-1 and TRBJ2-2, with 16 bases lining up with TRBD2. V shed 5 bases, J shed 1 base, and the junction held 7 bases outside the gene matches. Looked up from germline, CDR1 is MNHNS and CDR2 is SASEGT. The length of the CDR3 is 19 residues. The DNA of the CDR3 is TGTGCCAGCAGTCTGGGACTAGCGGGAGGGCCGATGAACACCGGGGAGCTGTTTTTT. This gives the protein CASSLGLAGGPMNTGELFF.

This clonotype was observed a handful of times. The chain employs TRBV14 and TRBJ1-1; D gene unclear. The CDR3 is made up of 15 amino acids. Looked up from germline, CDR1 is SGHDN and CDR2 is FVKESK. Trimming pared 0 bases from V and 0 bases from J, leaving 8 bases between. The CDR3 DNA is TGTGCCAGCAGCCAAGAGGTGGCCGTGAACACTGAAGCTTTCTTT. Amino acid sequence: CASSQEVAVNTEAFF.

The rearrangement uses TRBV12-3 or TRBV12-4 and TRBJ1-1; D is perhaps TRBD1 (5 bases). The ends were cut back, 7 bases at V and 5 bases at J, with 14 bases in the middle. The CDR3 length is 13 residues. The CDR3 DNA reads as TGTGCCAGCATCACCCACGGGGGAACTGAAGCTTTCTTT. Protein: CASITHGGTEAFF.

This chain uses TRBV12-3 or TRBV12-4 with TRBJ2-3, with D perhaps assigned TRBD1 or TRBD2 (6 bases each). This CDR3 has 16 amino acids. Trimming stripped 7 bases from V and 2 bases from J, with 19 bases between. DNA of the CDR3: TGTGCCAGCAAAAAACAGGGAGGTGCCCCCACAGATACGCAGTATTTT. It codes for CASKKQGGAPTDTQYF.

The chain joins TRBV3-1 to TRBJ1-6; D remains ambiguous. The CDR3 extends over 14 amino acids. V shed 1 base and J shed 5 bases, with 6 bases lying between them. Germline loops: CDR1 LGHDT, CDR2 YNNKEL (reference sequence). CDR3 in DNA: TGTGCCAGCAGCCAAGGGCCAGATAATTCACCCCTCCACTTT. Encoded protein: CASSQGPDNSPLHF.

This clonotype came up many times. V is TRBV18 and J is TRBJ1-2; 10 nucleotides line up with TRBD1. This CDR3 comprises 14 residues. Losses at the gene ends were 6 bases for V and 2 bases for J; bases not matched to a gene: 3. Germline loops: CDR1 KGHSH, CDR2 LQKENI. CDR3 sequence: CASSPDRGNYGYTF. The CDR3 DNA is TGTGCCAGCTCGCCGGACAGGGGGAACTATGGCTACACCTTC.

This chain links TRBV25-1 with TRBJ1-2; D call uncertain. CDR3 length: 15 residues. Germline V lookup: CDR1 MGHDK, CDR2 SYGVNS. V lost 1 base and J lost 4, with 13 bases in between. This CDR3 reads CASSELWQDFYGYTF. CDR3 nucleotide sequence: TGTGCCAGCAGTGAATTGTGGCAGGACTTCTATGGCTACACCTTC.

This chain connects TRBV14 to TRBJ2-3; the D is unclear. Trimming took 0 bases from V and 8 from J, leaving 12 bases between them. In germline, CDR1 is SGHDN, CDR2 FVKESK. The length of the CDR3 is 14 residues. CDR3: CASSQDRSSGTQYF. As DNA, the CDR3 is TGTGCCAGCAGCCAAGATAGGAGTTCGGGTACGCAGTATTTT.